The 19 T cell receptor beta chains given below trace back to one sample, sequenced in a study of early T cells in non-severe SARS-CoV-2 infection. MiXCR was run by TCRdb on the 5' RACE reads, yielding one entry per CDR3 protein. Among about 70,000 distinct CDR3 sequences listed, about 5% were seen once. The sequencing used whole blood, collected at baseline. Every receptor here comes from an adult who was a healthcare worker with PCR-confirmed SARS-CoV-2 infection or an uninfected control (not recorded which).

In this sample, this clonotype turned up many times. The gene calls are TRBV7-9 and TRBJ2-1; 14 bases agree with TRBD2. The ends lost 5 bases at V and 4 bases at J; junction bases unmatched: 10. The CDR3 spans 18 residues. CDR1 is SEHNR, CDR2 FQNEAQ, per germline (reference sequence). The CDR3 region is CASSHGLAGGRRYNEQFF. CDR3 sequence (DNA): TGTGCCAGCAGCCACGGACTAGCGGGAGGACGGAGATACAATGAGCAGTTCTTC.

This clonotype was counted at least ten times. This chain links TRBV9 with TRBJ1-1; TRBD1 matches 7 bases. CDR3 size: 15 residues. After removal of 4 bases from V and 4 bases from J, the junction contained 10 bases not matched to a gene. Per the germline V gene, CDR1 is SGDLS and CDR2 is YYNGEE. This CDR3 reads CASSPQTGIGTEAFF. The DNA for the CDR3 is TGTGCCAGCAGCCCTCAGACAGGGATAGGCACTGAAGCTTTCTTT.

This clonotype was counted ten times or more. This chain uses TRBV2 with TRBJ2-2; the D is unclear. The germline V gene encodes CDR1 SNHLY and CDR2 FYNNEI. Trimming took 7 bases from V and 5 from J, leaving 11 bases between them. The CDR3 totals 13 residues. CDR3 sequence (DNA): TGTGCCAGCACCGAGGATGGAACCGGGGAGCTGTTTTTT. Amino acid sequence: CASTEDGTGELFF. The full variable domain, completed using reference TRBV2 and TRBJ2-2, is EPEVTQTPSHQVTQMGQEVILRCVPISNHLYFYWYRQILGQKVEFLVSFYNNEISEKSEIFDDQFSVERPDGSNFTLKIRSTKLEDSAMYFCASTEDGTGELFFGEGSRLTVL.

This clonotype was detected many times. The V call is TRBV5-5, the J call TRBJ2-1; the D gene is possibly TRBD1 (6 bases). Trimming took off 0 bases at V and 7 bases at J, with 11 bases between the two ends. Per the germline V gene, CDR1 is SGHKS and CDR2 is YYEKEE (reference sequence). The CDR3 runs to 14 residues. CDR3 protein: CASSLVPQGNEQFF. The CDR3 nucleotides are TGTGCCAGCAGCTTGGTACCACAGGGTAATGAGCAGTTCTTC.

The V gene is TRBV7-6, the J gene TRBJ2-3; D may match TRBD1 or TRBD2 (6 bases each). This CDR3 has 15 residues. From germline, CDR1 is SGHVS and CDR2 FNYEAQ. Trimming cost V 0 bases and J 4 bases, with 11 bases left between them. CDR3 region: CASSLALGGADTQYF. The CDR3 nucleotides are TGTGCCAGCAGCTTAGCGCTGGGGGGCGCAGATACGCAGTATTTT.

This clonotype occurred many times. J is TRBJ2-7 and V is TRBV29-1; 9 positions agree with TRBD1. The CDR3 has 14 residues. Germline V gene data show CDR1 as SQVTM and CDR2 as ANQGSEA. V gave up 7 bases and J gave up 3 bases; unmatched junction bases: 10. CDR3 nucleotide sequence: TGCAGCGCTATCTCCCGGGACAGGGACTACGAGCAGTACTTC. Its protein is CSAISRDRDYEQYF.

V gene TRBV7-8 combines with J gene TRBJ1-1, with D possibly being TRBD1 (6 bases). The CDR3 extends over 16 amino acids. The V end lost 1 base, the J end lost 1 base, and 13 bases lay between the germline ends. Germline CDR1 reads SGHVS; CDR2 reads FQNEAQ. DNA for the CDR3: TGTGCCAGCAGCTTAGATCGGGGGCTCAAGAACACTGAAGCTTTCTTT. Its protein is CASSLDRGLKNTEAFF.

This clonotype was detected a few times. The CDR3 loop is CASTEFRRGNTEAFF. CDR3 DNA: TGTGCCAGCACCGAATTCCGACGGGGAAACACTGAAGCTTTCTTT. The genes are TRBV6-5 and TRBJ1-1; D remains ambiguous. V dropped 7 bases and J dropped 2 bases, with 17 bases sitting between them. The CDR3 runs to 15 residues. CDR1 is MNHEY, CDR2 SVGAGI, per germline.

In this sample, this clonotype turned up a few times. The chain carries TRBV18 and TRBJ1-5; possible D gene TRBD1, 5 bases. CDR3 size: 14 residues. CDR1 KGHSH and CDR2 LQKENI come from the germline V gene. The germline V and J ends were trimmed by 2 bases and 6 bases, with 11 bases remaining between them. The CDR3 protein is CASSPDQGAQPQHF. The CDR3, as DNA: TGTGCCAGCTCACCAGATCAAGGGGCTCAGCCCCAGCATTTT.

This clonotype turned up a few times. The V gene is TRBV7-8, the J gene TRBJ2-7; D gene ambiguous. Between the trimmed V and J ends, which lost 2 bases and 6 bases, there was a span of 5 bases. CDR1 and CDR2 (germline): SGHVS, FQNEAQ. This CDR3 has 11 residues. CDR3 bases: TGTGCCAGCAGCTTAATGGGCGAGCAGTACTTC. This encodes CASSLMGEQYF.

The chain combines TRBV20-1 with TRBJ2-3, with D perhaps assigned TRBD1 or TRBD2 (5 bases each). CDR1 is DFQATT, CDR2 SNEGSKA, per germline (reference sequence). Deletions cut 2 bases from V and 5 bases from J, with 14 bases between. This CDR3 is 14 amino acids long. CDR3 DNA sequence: TGCAGTGCTAGATCCTCCCTGGGGGAAGATACGCAGTATTTT. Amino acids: CSARSSLGEDTQYF.

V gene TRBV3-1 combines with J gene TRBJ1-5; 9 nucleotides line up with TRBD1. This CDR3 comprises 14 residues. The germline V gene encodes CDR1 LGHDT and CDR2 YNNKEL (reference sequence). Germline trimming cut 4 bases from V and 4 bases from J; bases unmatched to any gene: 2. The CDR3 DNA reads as TGTGCCAGCAGCCTGGGGACAGGGAATCAGCCCCAGCATTTT. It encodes CASSLGTGNQPQHF.

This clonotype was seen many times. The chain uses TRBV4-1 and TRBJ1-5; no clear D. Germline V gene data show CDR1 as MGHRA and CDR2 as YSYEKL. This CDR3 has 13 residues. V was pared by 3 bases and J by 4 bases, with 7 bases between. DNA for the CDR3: TGCGCCAGCAGCCAGCTTAATAATCAGCCCCAGCATTTT. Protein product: CASSQLNNQPQHF.

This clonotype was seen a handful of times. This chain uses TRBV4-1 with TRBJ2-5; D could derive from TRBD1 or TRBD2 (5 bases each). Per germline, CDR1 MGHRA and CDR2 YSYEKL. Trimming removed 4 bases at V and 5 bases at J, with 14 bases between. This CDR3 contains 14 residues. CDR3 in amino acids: CASSPGPHLETQYF. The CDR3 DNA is TGCGCCAGCAGCCCGGGGCCACACTTGGAGACCCAGTACTTC.

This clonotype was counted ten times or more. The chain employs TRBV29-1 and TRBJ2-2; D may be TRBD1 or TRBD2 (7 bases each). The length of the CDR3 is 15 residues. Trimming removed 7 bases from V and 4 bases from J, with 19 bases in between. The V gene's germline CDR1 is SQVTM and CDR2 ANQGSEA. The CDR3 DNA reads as TGCAGCGCCAAGGGGGCGGGAGCGGTCACCGGGGAGCTGTTTTTT. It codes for CSAKGAGAVTGELFF.

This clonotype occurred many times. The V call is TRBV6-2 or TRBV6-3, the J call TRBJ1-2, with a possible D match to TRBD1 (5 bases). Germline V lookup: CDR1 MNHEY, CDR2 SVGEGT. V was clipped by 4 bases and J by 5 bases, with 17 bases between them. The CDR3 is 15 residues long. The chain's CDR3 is CASSFQRQSPYGYTF. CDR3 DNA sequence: TGTGCCAGCAGTTTCCAACGACAGTCTCCATATGGCTACACCTTC.

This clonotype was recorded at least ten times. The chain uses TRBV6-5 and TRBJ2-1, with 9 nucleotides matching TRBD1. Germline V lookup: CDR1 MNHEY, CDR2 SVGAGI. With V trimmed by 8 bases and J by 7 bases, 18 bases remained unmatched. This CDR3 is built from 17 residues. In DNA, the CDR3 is TGTGCCAGCTCCCTCGTGCTCTTGGACAGGGGCGAAAATGAGCAGTTCTTC. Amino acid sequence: CASSLVLLDRGENEQFF.

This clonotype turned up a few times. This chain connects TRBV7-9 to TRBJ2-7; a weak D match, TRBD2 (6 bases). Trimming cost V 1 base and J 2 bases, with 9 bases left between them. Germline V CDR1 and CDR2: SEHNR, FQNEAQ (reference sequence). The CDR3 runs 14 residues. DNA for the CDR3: TGTGCCAGCAGCTTAGGACCGGGGGCCTACGAGCAGTACTTC. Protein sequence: CASSLGPGAYEQYF.

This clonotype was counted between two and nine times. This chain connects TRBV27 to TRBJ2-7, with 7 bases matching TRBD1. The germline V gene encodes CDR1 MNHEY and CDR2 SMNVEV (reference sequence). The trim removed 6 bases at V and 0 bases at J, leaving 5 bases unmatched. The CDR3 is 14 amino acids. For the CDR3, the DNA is TGTGCCAGCAGCTCGACAGGGTTCTCCTACGAGCAGTACTTC. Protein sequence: CASSSTGFSYEQYF.